This passage covers 25 T cell receptor beta chains from one sample sequenced in a study of OX40 agonist ivuxolimab in advanced cancers. Sequenced by immunoSEQ multiplex PCR; TCRdb stores in-frame clones only, minus some. The sample yields 20,000 to 25,000 clones, roughly 82% seen once. This material consisted of CD4+ or CD8+ T cells sorted from blood, taken in a trial of the OX40 agonist ivuxolimab. The receptors shown here come from an adult with an advanced solid tumor such as melanoma, head and neck, liver or kidney cancer.

The chain couples TRBV7-6 to TRBJ2-7, with 9 bases that match TRBD1. V shed 2 bases and J 4 bases; nucleotides not matched to a gene: 3. This CDR3 contains 14 residues. From germline, CDR1 is SGHVS and CDR2 FNYEAQ. The CDR3 region has the DNA TGTGCCAGCAGCTTAAAGACAGGGGGTTACGAGCAGTACTTC. Protein sequence: CASSLKTGGYEQYF. The variable domain in full, with the rest retrieved from reference TRBV7-6 and TRBJ2-7, is GAGVSQSPRYKVTKRGQDVALRCDPISGHVSLYWYRQALGQGPEFLTYFNYEAQQDKSGLPNDRFSAERPEGSISTLTIQRTEQRDSAMYRCASSLKTGGYEQYFGPGTRLTVT.

This clone was observed a few times. J is TRBJ2-7 and V is TRBV28; D is ambiguous. There are 14 residues in the CDR3. CDR1 is MDHEN, CDR2 SYDVKM, per germline. V was clipped by 2 bases and J by 0 bases, with 8 bases between them. The CDR3 DNA reads as TGTGCCAGCAGTTTAGCCAGGAACTCCTACGAGCAGTACTTC. The encoded protein is CASSLARNSYEQYF.

The rearrangement uses TRBV4-1 and TRBJ2-7; 10 bases map to TRBD2. V dropped 2 bases and J dropped 2; count of bases not matched to a gene: 3. The CDR3 totals 15 residues. In germline, CDR1 is MGHRA, CDR2 YSYEKL. The CDR3 loop is CASSQRSGRAYEQYF. The CDR3 DNA reads as TGCGCCAGCAGCCAACGGAGCGGGAGGGCCTACGAGCAGTACTTC.

The chain couples TRBV30 to TRBJ2-1, with no clear D. This CDR3 region has 13 residues. The V and J ends lost 0 bases and 1 base respectively, with 4 bases between them. Germline V gene sequence: CDR1 GTSNPN, CDR2 SVGIG (reference sequence). The CDR3 DNA follows: TGTGCCTGGAGTGTACATTCCTACAATGAGCAGTTCTTC. Translated: CAWSVHSYNEQFF.

This chain connects TRBV5-4 to TRBJ2-2; 7 nucleotides line up with TRBD1. The J segment lost 8 bases and the V segment lost 4 bases, leaving 23 bases of the junction unmatched. CDR1 and CDR2 (germline): SGHNT, YYREEE (reference sequence). The CDR3 loop spans 19 amino acids. CDR3 DNA: TGTGCCAGCAGCATGGGGACAGCCCACAGTTCTATTAGGGCGGGGGAGCTGTTTTTT. Its translation is CASSMGTAHSSIRAGELFF.

This clone was recorded only once. The chain links TRBV27 to TRBJ2-1; no firm D call. The ends were cut back, 5 bases at V and 7 bases at J, with 15 bases in the middle. The CDR3 runs to 14 residues. CDR1 and CDR2 (germline): MNHEY, SMNVEV (reference sequence). The CDR3, as DNA: TGTGCCAGCAGTCCCGCGCCCCTCGTGAATGAGCAGTTCTTC. It yields the protein CASSPAPLVNEQFF.

The J gene is TRBJ2-2, the V gene TRBV5-6; tentatively, D is TRBD2 (5 bases). CDR1 is SGHDT and CDR2 is YYEEEE in the germline V gene. V was shortened by 1 base and J by 4 bases, with 5 bases between the two germline ends. CDR3 length equals 13 residues. CDR3 amino acids: CASSLSGTGELFF. In DNA form, the CDR3 reads TGTGCCAGCAGCTTGAGCGGCACCGGGGAGCTGTTTTTT.

The chain employs TRBV6-1 and TRBJ1-6; no definite D call. Trimming cost V 6 bases and J 4 bases, with 13 bases left between them. The CDR3 is made up of 15 amino acids. Germline values: CDR1 MNHNS, CDR2 SASEGT. The CDR3 DNA reads as TGTGCCAGCAGGGATCACCAAACTTATAATTCACCCCTCCACTTT. Translation: CASRDHQTYNSPLHF.

As for this clone: No conserved phenylalanine or tryptophan is present at the end of the CDR3, so a read error is the likely explanation. The DNA is left out, because the CDR3 cannot be placed on it with certainty; the CDR3 is given as TCRdb lists it. The chain links TRBV11-3 to TRBJ1-1; the table's TRBD1 call for D was not verified on the DNA. Looked up from germline, CDR1 is SGHNT and CDR2 is YENEEA. The CDR3 extends over 8 residues, inclusive of both ends. CDR3: CASSFARG.

The V gene is TRBV9, the J gene TRBJ2-5; no clear D. The germline V and J ends were trimmed by 2 bases and 4 bases, with 3 bases remaining between them. The CDR3 length is 11 residues. Per germline, CDR1 SGDLS and CDR2 YYNGEE. CDR3: CASSVRETQYF. As DNA, the CDR3 is TGTGCCAGCAGCGTTAGAGAGACCCAGTACTTC.

V usage is TRBV7-9 and J usage is TRBJ2-3, with TRBD2 identical over 11 bases. This CDR3 has 15 residues. Germline V CDR1 and CDR2: SEHNR, FQNEAQ (reference sequence). V dropped 4 bases and J dropped 2; count of bases not matched to a gene: 2. DNA of the CDR3: TGTGCCAGCAGCTCGGGACTAGCGGACACAGATACGCAGTATTTT. Translation: CASSSGLADTDTQYF.

The chain couples TRBV5-1 to TRBJ2-2; 10 nucleotides line up with TRBD2. The germline V gene has CDR1 SGHRS and CDR2 YFSETQ. The length of the CDR3 is 16 residues. Germline trimming cut 7 bases from V and 5 bases from J; bases unmatched to any gene: 11. For the CDR3, the DNA is TGCGCCAGCGCGGACCTAGCGGGAGCACAAACCGGGGAGCTGTTTTTT. Translated, it gives CASADLAGAQTGELFF.

As DNA, the CDR3 is TGTGCCAGCAGCTCCCCCAGCGGGAGCCTCTATGAGCAGTTCTTC. It codes for CASSSPSGSLYEQFF. This chain links TRBV5-6 with TRBJ2-1; 8 positions agree with TRBD2. The germline V gene encodes CDR1 SGHDT and CDR2 YYEEEE. The CDR3 is 15 residues long. J was trimmed by 8 bases and V by 3 bases; bases with no gene match: 10.

The rearrangement links TRBV14 to TRBJ2-3; no clear D. With 3 bases removed from V and 2 bases from J, the gap between germline ends came to 18 bases. From germline, CDR1 is SGHDN and CDR2 FVKESK. This CDR3 is built from 17 residues. The CDR3 region is CASSQGRLQRYTDTQYF. In DNA, the CDR3 is TGTGCCAGCAGCCAGGGAAGACTTCAACGGTACACAGATACGCAGTATTTT.

V and J are TRBV28 and TRBJ1-4; unclear D gene. Between the trimmed V and J ends, which lost 4 bases and 4 bases, there was a span of 22 bases. Per germline, CDR1 MDHEN and CDR2 SYDVKM. This CDR3 has 18 amino acids. This CDR3 is CASSSPRGRDLNNEKLFF. The CDR3 DNA follows: TGTGCCAGCAGTTCCCCCCGGGGTCGGGATTTGAATAATGAAAAACTGTTTTTT.

In the case of this clone: The junction differs from germline at one of its ends, possibly a read error. The chain recombines TRBV7-2 with TRBJ2-3; D may be TRBD2 (6 bases). From germline, CDR1 is SGHTA and CDR2 FQGNSA. This CDR3 region has 14 residues. The CDR3 loop reads CTSELAVGTDTQYF. CDR3 in DNA: TGCACCTCTGAACTAGCCGTTGGCACAGATACGCAGTATTTT.

V is TRBV5-1 and J is TRBJ1-2; tentatively, D is TRBD1 (6 bases). CDR1 is SGHRS, CDR2 YFSETQ, per germline. The germline V and J ends were trimmed by 4 bases and 0 bases, with 22 bases remaining between them. The CDR3 length is 18 residues. In nucleotides, the CDR3 is TGCGCCAGCAGCCCAGGCAGGGGCCGGGACTCAGCTAACTATGGCTACACCTTC. This codes for CASSPGRGRDSANYGYTF.

The table lists this clone with a few counts. The chain has TRBV28 and TRBJ2-1, with D perhaps TRBD2 (6 bases). The CDR3 has 16 amino acids. The ends were cut back, 4 bases at V and 0 bases at J, with 13 bases in the middle. CDR1 is MDHEN, CDR2 SYDVKM, per germline. In nucleotides, the CDR3 is TGTGCCAGCAGTTCACCGGAGGAGGGCTCCTACAATGAGCAGTTCTTC. Protein product: CASSSPEEGSYNEQFF.

The rearrangement joins TRBV29-1 to TRBJ2-7; 8 bases are a match to TRBD2. Germline trimming cut 0 bases from V and 2 bases from J; bases unmatched to any gene: 12. This CDR3 is 17 amino acids long. Per the germline V gene, CDR1 is SQVTM and CDR2 is ANQGSEA. For the CDR3, the DNA is TGCAGCGTTGAAGATCCCCTGGTCACTAGCGGTACCTACGAGCAGTACTTC. Translated: CSVEDPLVTSGTYEQYF.

The V and J genes are TRBV9 and TRBJ2-1; D is unclear. Between the trimmed V and J ends, which lost 0 bases and 8 bases, there was a span of 15 bases. In germline, CDR1 is SGDLS, CDR2 YYNGEE. The CDR3 length is 15 residues. The DNA of the CDR3 is TGTGCCAGCAGCGTAGCCGGCGAAGCGTACCATGAGCAGTTCTTC. This encodes CASSVAGEAYHEQFF.

Only one count was recorded for this clone. The rearrangement links TRBV7-9 to TRBJ2-7, with 11 bases matching TRBD2. The trim removed 5 bases at V and 0 bases at J, leaving 12 bases unmatched. Germline V gives CDR1 SEHNR, CDR2 FQNEAQ (reference sequence). This CDR3 is 18 amino acids long. The CDR3 bases are TGTGCCAGCAGCCCCGGGACTAGCGGTCATAGAGGCTCCTACGAGCAGTACTTC. Translation: CASSPGTSGHRGSYEQYF.

This chain connects TRBV28 to TRBJ2-3; 8 bases map to TRBD2. CDR3 size: 16 residues. The ends lost 2 bases at V and 4 bases at J; junction bases unmatched: 8. Germline CDR1 and CDR2: MDHEN and SYDVKM. CDR3 sequence (DNA): TGTGCCAGCAGTTTAGATTCTAGCGGGCCATCAGATACGCAGTATTTT. Its translation is CASSLDSSGPSDTQYF.

This chain uses TRBV30 with TRBJ2-7, with 7 positions matching TRBD2. Germline CDR1 and CDR2: GTSNPN and SVGIG (reference sequence). The trim removed 4 bases at V and 6 bases at J, leaving 12 bases unmatched. The CDR3 spans 14 residues. CDR3 region: CAWTPSGGKGEQYF. The CDR3 DNA follows: TGTGCCTGGACCCCTAGCGGAGGGAAGGGCGAGCAGTACTTC.

The V call is TRBV28, the J call TRBJ1-6; D not resolved. The V and J ends lost 4 bases and 6 bases respectively, with 16 bases between them. This CDR3 comprises 16 residues. Germline-derived CDR1 and CDR2 are MDHEN and SYDVKM. The CDR3 sequence is CASSSPMKLGNSPLHF. The DNA for the CDR3 is TGTGCCAGCAGTTCCCCAATGAAATTGGGTAATTCACCCCTCCACTTT. The full variable domain, its missing parts supplied by reference TRBV28 and TRBJ1-6, is DVKVTQSSRYLVKRTGEKVFLECVQDMDHENMFWYRQDPGLGLRLIYFSYDVKMKEKGDIPEGYSVSREKKERFSLILESASTNQTSMYLCASSSPMKLGNSPLHFGNGTRLTVT.

V usage is TRBV7-2 and J usage is TRBJ2-1; D call uncertain. The germline CDR1 and CDR2 sequences are SGHTA and FQGNSA. The CDR3 is 19 amino acids. Deletions cut 0 bases from V and 6 bases from J, with 24 bases between. This chain's CDR3 is CASSLAGPRFAPRTNEQFF. For the CDR3, the DNA is TGTGCCAGCAGCTTAGCCGGTCCTCGCTTCGCGCCTCGCACCAATGAGCAGTTCTTC.